The rows below give T cell receptor beta chains drawn from one sample of a study of T cells after yellow fever vaccination. TCRdb called the 5' RACE reads again in MiXCR, with one record for every CDR3 protein. The sample includes some 560,000 distinct CDR3 sequences, about a sixth of them seen just once. Sample: PBMCs, taken around 5 days after the first yellow fever vaccination. These receptors all stem from a man between 18 and 35 years old who received the YFV17D yellow fever vaccine. Both conserved end residues are part of each CDR3. Each record gives: D gene, J gene, clone size, CDR3 length, V gene, CDR3 DNA, CDR3 protein. A D gene is named only where the DNA matches it firmly. Size tells how often a clone was seen (once, few, many) or the class of an expanded clone, and some rows leave it out.

D gene: .
J gene: TRBJ1-2
clone size: few
CDR3 length: 15
V gene: TRBV4-3
CDR3 DNA: TGCGCCAGCAGCCCTACCGGGGCGTGGAGCTATGGCTACACCTTC
CDR3 protein: CASSPTGAWSYGYTF

D gene: .
J gene: TRBJ2-1
clone size: many
CDR3 length: 15
V gene: TRBV5-1
CDR3 DNA: TGCGCCAGCAGCTTGGTTGGGCTAGATAGTAATGAGCAGTTCTTC
CDR3 protein: CASSLVGLDSNEQFF

D gene: .
J gene: TRBJ2-2
clone size: few
CDR3 length: 18
V gene: TRBV10-3
CDR3 DNA: TGTGCCATCTCCAATGGAGGGGGCGTTTATGTTATGACCGGGGAGCTGTTTTTT
CDR3 protein: CAISNGGGVYVMTGELFF

D gene: .
J gene: TRBJ2-1
clone size: .
CDR3 length: 15
V gene: TRBV7-8
CDR3 DNA: TGTGCCAGCAGCCCCACCGGGCCGGGCACGCCTCGGCAGTTCTTC
CDR3 protein: CASSPTGPGTPRQFF

D gene: TRBD1
J gene: TRBJ1-1
clone size: .
CDR3 length: 14
V gene: TRBV6-1
CDR3 DNA: TGTGCCAGCAGAGGGGGCATTGCGAACACTGAAGCTTTCTTT
CDR3 protein: CASRGGIANTEAFF

D gene: .
J gene: TRBJ2-5
clone size: .
CDR3 length: 13
V gene: TRBV20-1
CDR3 DNA: TGCAGTGCTAGAGGGACGGAGGAAGAGACCCAGTACTTC
CDR3 protein: CSARGTEEETQYF

D gene: .
J gene: TRBJ1-2
clone size: .
CDR3 length: 15
V gene: TRBV29-1
CDR3 DNA: TGCAGCGCCCTTACTACCACGTCGTCGCCTGCGGGCTACACCTTC
CDR3 protein: CSALTTTSSPAGYTF

D gene: .
J gene: TRBJ2-5
clone size: few
CDR3 length: 15
V gene: TRBV9
CDR3 DNA: TGTGCCAGCAGCCCTACGGCAGGAACACAAGAGACCCAGTACTTC
CDR3 protein: CASSPTAGTQETQYF

D gene: .
J gene: TRBJ2-5
clone size: .
CDR3 length: 17
V gene: TRBV5-1
CDR3 DNA: TGCGCCAGCAGCTTGGGCCTAAGCCAGGTGTACCAAGAGACCCAGTACTTC
CDR3 protein: CASSLGLSQVYQETQYF

D gene: TRBD2
J gene: TRBJ2-1
clone size: .
CDR3 length: 16
V gene: TRBV9
CDR3 DNA: TGTGCCAGCAGCGTCGGGACTAGCGGGGGGGCCATGGAGCAGTTCTTC
CDR3 protein: CASSVGTSGGAMEQFF

D gene: .
J gene: TRBJ2-2
clone size: .
CDR3 length: 13
V gene: TRBV5-4
CDR3 DNA: TGTGCCAGCAGCTTATCGGCGCCCGGGGAGCTGTTTTTT
CDR3 protein: CASSLSAPGELFF

D gene: .
J gene: TRBJ2-5
clone size: .
CDR3 length: 14
V gene: TRBV5-1
CDR3 DNA: TGCGCCAGCAGCTTGCGGGGATTTGGAGAGACCCAGTACTTC
CDR3 protein: CASSLRGFGETQYF

D gene: .
J gene: TRBJ2-4
clone size: few
CDR3 length: 15
V gene: TRBV4-3
CDR3 DNA: TGCGCCAGCAGCCAAGAATTAGCGCAACAAAACATTCAGTACTTC
CDR3 protein: CASSQELAQQNIQYF

D gene: .
J gene: TRBJ2-3
clone size: .
CDR3 length: 16
V gene: TRBV5-3
CDR3 DNA: TGTGCCAGAAGCCACCTTCCGGGACTTAGCACAGATACGCAGTATTTT
CDR3 protein: CARSHLPGLSTDTQYF

D gene: .
J gene: TRBJ2-6
clone size: .
CDR3 length: 17
V gene: TRBV28
CDR3 DNA: TGTGCCAGCAGTCCTCTGCTCACACAAACTGGGGCCAACGTCCTGACTTTC
CDR3 protein: CASSPLLTQTGANVLTF

D gene: TRBD1
J gene: TRBJ2-7
clone size: many
CDR3 length: 16
V gene: TRBV10-3
CDR3 DNA: TGTGCCATCAGTGAGTACAGGACAGGGCGTTCCTACGAGCAGTACTTC
CDR3 protein: CAISEYRTGRSYEQYF

D gene: .
J gene: TRBJ2-7
clone size: few
CDR3 length: 15
V gene: TRBV7-8
CDR3 DNA: TGTGCCAGCAGCGGTAGAAGGTTCCCTCCCTACGAGCAGTACTTC
CDR3 protein: CASSGRRFPPYEQYF

D gene: TRBD2
J gene: TRBJ2-3
clone size: few
CDR3 length: 16
V gene: TRBV19
CDR3 DNA: TGTGCCAGTAGCTTCGAGTCTAGCGGAAGCACAGATACGCAGTATTTT
CDR3 protein: CASSFESSGSTDTQYF

D gene: TRBD1
J gene: TRBJ1-6
clone size: .
CDR3 length: 14
V gene: TRBV6-1
CDR3 DNA: TGTGCCAGCAGTGCGGGACAGACTAGTTCACCCCTCCACTTT
CDR3 protein: CASSAGQTSSPLHF

D gene: TRBD1
J gene: TRBJ2-3
clone size: once
CDR3 length: 13
V gene: TRBV5-1
CDR3 DNA: TGCGCCAGCACCCGGGACAGGACAGATACGCAGTATTTT
CDR3 protein: CASTRDRTDTQYF

D gene: .
J gene: TRBJ2-3
clone size: many
CDR3 length: 14
V gene: TRBV29-1
CDR3 DNA: TGCAGCGTTGAAGTGGGGACCATCACAGATACGCAGTATTTT
CDR3 protein: CSVEVGTITDTQYF

D gene: TRBD1
J gene: TRBJ2-6
clone size: few
CDR3 length: 18
V gene: TRBV6-5
CDR3 DNA: TGTGCCAGCAGTTTCCCGGGACAGGTTCCTATGGGGGCCAACGTCCTGACTTTC
CDR3 protein: CASSFPGQVPMGANVLTF

D gene: .
J gene: TRBJ1-2
clone size: .
CDR3 length: 13
V gene: TRBV7-9
CDR3 DNA: TGTGCCAGCAGCCCTACTTTGGGGGATGGCTACACCTTC
CDR3 protein: CASSPTLGDGYTF

D gene: .
J gene: TRBJ1-5
clone size: .
CDR3 length: 15
V gene: TRBV23-1
CDR3 DNA: TGCGCCAGCAGTTGGATAGGTCCGCCGCCCCCGCCCCAGCATTTT
CDR3 protein: CASSWIGPPPPPQHF

D gene: TRBD1
J gene: TRBJ2-3
clone size: .
CDR3 length: 15
V gene: TRBV18
CDR3 DNA: TGTGCCAGCTCCGGACAGGGGGCATCGGCAGATACGCAGTATTTT
CDR3 protein: CASSGQGASADTQYF

D gene: .
J gene: TRBJ1-3
clone size: .
CDR3 length: 14
V gene: TRBV10-3
CDR3 DNA: TGTGCCATCAGTGAGATACAGGGTCGAAACACCATATATTTT
CDR3 protein: CAISEIQGRNTIYF

D gene: TRBD2
J gene: TRBJ2-3
clone size: .
CDR3 length: 13
V gene: TRBV7-9
CDR3 DNA: TGTGCCAGCAGCTTAGGGAGCGGGGGCCGGGGGTATTTT
CDR3 protein: CASSLGSGGRGYF

D gene: .
J gene: TRBJ2-5
clone size: few
CDR3 length: 15
V gene: TRBV5-1
CDR3 DNA: TGCGCCAGCAGCTACGCAAGGACGGACCAAGAGACCCAGTACTTC
CDR3 protein: CASSYARTDQETQYF

D gene: .
J gene: TRBJ2-5
clone size: few
CDR3 length: 13
V gene: TRBV5-1
CDR3 DNA: TGCGCCAGCAGCATACAGGGAGCAGAGACCCAGTACTTC
CDR3 protein: CASSIQGAETQYF

D gene: .
J gene: TRBJ2-1
clone size: few
CDR3 length: 14
V gene: TRBV5-1
CDR3 DNA: TGCGCCAGCAGCAAGGGACGGGCGTACAATGAGCAGTTCTTC
CDR3 protein: CASSKGRAYNEQFF

D gene: .
J gene: TRBJ1-2
clone size: .
CDR3 length: 14
V gene: TRBV5-8
CDR3 DNA: TGTGCCAGCAGCTTTGAATGGGGCCGTAGCGGCTACACCTTC
CDR3 protein: CASSFEWGRSGYTF

D gene: .
J gene: TRBJ2-2
clone size: .
CDR3 length: 15
V gene: TRBV5-1
CDR3 DNA: TGCGCCAGCAGCTTGGGAGGAGTAAACACCGGGGAGCTGTTTTTT
CDR3 protein: CASSLGGVNTGELFF

D gene: TRBD1
J gene: TRBJ2-1
clone size: few
CDR3 length: 14
V gene: TRBV2
CDR3 DNA: TGTGCCAGCAGTGCGGGACAGGGGTGGGACGAGCAGTTCTTC
CDR3 protein: CASSAGQGWDEQFF

D gene: TRBD2
J gene: TRBJ2-3
clone size: few
CDR3 length: 14
V gene: TRBV7-2
CDR3 DNA: TGTGCCAGCAGCTTAAGGGACTACACAGATACGCAGTATTTT
CDR3 protein: CASSLRDYTDTQYF

D gene: .
J gene: TRBJ1-2
clone size: .
CDR3 length: 16
V gene: TRBV9
CDR3 DNA: TGTGCCAGCAGGCGACCTGAGAGGGATGGGAACTATGGCTACACCTTC
CDR3 protein: CASRRPERDGNYGYTF

D gene: .
J gene: TRBJ2-1
clone size: .
CDR3 length: 14
V gene: TRBV7-6
CDR3 DNA: TGTGCCAGCAGCTTAGACAGATTCTACAATGAGCAGTTCTTC
CDR3 protein: CASSLDRFYNEQFF

D gene: .
J gene: TRBJ2-1
clone size: .
CDR3 length: 16
V gene: TRBV4-3
CDR3 DNA: TGCGCCAGCAGCCAAGAGGAGGGGCGGGGCTACAATGAGCAGTTCTTC
CDR3 protein: CASSQEEGRGYNEQFF

D gene: .
J gene: TRBJ2-5
clone size: few
CDR3 length: 14
V gene: TRBV5-1
CDR3 DNA: TGCGCCAGCAGCATCATGGGTTCCCAAGAGACCCAGTACTTC
CDR3 protein: CASSIMGSQETQYF

D gene: .
J gene: TRBJ2-7
clone size: .
CDR3 length: 13
V gene: TRBV29-1
CDR3 DNA: TGCAGCGTTGAGGGGGGGCGCCCCTACGAGCAGTACTTC
CDR3 protein: CSVEGGRPYEQYF

D gene: TRBD1
J gene: TRBJ2-3
clone size: .
CDR3 length: 15
V gene: TRBV28
CDR3 DNA: TGTGCCAGCGGTCCGGGGACAGGCCTCACAGATACGCAGTATTTT
CDR3 protein: CASGPGTGLTDTQYF

D gene: TRBD1
J gene: TRBJ1-1
clone size: many
CDR3 length: 17
V gene: TRBV4-1
CDR3 DNA: TGCGCCAGCAGCCAAGTAACTATAGGGACAGGGTACACTGAAGCTTTCTTT
CDR3 protein: CASSQVTIGTGYTEAFF

D gene: .
J gene: TRBJ1-1
clone size: few
CDR3 length: 13
V gene: TRBV5-1
CDR3 DNA: TGCGCCAGCAGCTCGGTGGAGGGCACTGAAGCTTTCTTT
CDR3 protein: CASSSVEGTEAFF

D gene: TRBD2
J gene: TRBJ2-3
clone size: once
CDR3 length: 18
V gene: TRBV5-1
CDR3 DNA: TGCGCCAGCAGCTTGTCCCCTGCGGTAGCGGGGGGGCCAAGCACGCAGTATTTT
CDR3 protein: CASSLSPAVAGGPSTQYF

D gene: .
J gene: TRBJ2-7
clone size: .
CDR3 length: 16
V gene: TRBV6-5
CDR3 DNA: TGTGCCAGCAGTTACTTCCCCCGGTCCCGGGCTAGGGAGCAGTACTTC
CDR3 protein: CASSYFPRSRAREQYF

D gene: .
J gene: TRBJ2-3
clone size: .
CDR3 length: 16
V gene: TRBV13
CDR3 DNA: TGTGCCAGCAGCTCTGGCGGGGGACAACCAGGGGATACGCAGTATTTT
CDR3 protein: CASSSGGGQPGDTQYF

D gene: TRBD1
J gene: TRBJ2-2
clone size: once
CDR3 length: 14
V gene: TRBV7-9
CDR3 DNA: TGTGCCAGCTCCGCAACAGGGGACGGCGGGGAGCTGTTTTTT
CDR3 protein: CASSATGDGGELFF

D gene: .
J gene: TRBJ2-3
clone size: .
CDR3 length: 13
V gene: TRBV12-3/TRBV12-4
CDR3 DNA: TGTGCCAGCAGTTTAGGGGATAGAGATACGCAGTATTTT
CDR3 protein: CASSLGDRDTQYF

D gene: .
J gene: TRBJ2-5
clone size: .
CDR3 length: 15
V gene: TRBV6-2/TRBV6-3
CDR3 DNA: TGTGCCAGCAGAGAGCTCCAGCTTTCTTCGGAGACCCAGTACTTC
CDR3 protein: CASRELQLSSETQYF

D gene: .
J gene: TRBJ2-1
clone size: .
CDR3 length: 15
V gene: TRBV5-1
CDR3 DNA: TGCGCCAGCAGCCGGGGACCCAGCTCCTACAATGAGCAGTTCTTC
CDR3 protein: CASSRGPSSYNEQFF

D gene: .
J gene: TRBJ2-4
clone size: many
CDR3 length: 17
V gene: TRBV4-1
CDR3 DNA: TGCGCCAGCGCTTCCCCGGGGCAGGGAATGTCCAAAAACATTCAGTACTTC
CDR3 protein: CASASPGQGMSKNIQYF

D gene: TRBD2
J gene: TRBJ2-5
clone size: .
CDR3 length: 14
V gene: TRBV28
CDR3 DNA: TGTGCCAGCAGTTTGGCGGGGGTGGTGGAGACCCAGTACTTC
CDR3 protein: CASSLAGVVETQYF

D gene: .
J gene: TRBJ1-1
clone size: .
CDR3 length: 16
V gene: TRBV5-4
CDR3 DNA: TGTGCCAGCAGCACAGCAGCAGGGAACATGAACACTGAAGCTTTCTTT
CDR3 protein: CASSTAAGNMNTEAFF

D gene: TRBD2
J gene: TRBJ2-5
clone size: few
CDR3 length: 14
V gene: TRBV7-3
CDR3 DNA: TGTGCCAGCAGCTTAACGGCTAGCGGGGAGACCCAGTACTTC
CDR3 protein: CASSLTASGETQYF

D gene: TRBD1
J gene: TRBJ2-5
clone size: .
CDR3 length: 16
V gene: TRBV20-1
CDR3 DNA: TGCAGTGCTTCCCTTGACAGGGGCCTTTTCCAAGAGACCCAGTACTTC
CDR3 protein: CSASLDRGLFQETQYF

D gene: .
J gene: TRBJ1-3
clone size: .
CDR3 length: 13
V gene: TRBV7-2
CDR3 DNA: TGTGCCAGCAGCTTTCCTCCTGGAAACACCATATATTTT
CDR3 protein: CASSFPPGNTIYF